These 21 T cell receptor beta chains were all obtained from the same sample, sequenced in a study of blood T cell repertoires in COVID-19. Data came from immunoSEQ multiplex PCR; TCRdb stores just in-frame clones and leaves some out. The sample lists more than 200,000 clones; roughly 90% were seen once. The sequenced sample consisted of peripheral blood. Every receptor here comes from a woman aged 55 to 70 with acute or convalescent COVID-19.

V gene TRBV3-1 (or the pseudogene TRBV3-2) combines with J gene TRBJ2-5; D perhaps matches TRBD1 (5 bases). The CDR3 is 14 residues long. Germline assignment: CDR1 LGHDT and CDR2 YNNKEL (reference sequence). Trimming pared 3 bases from V and 7 bases from J, leaving 15 bases between. The CDR3 DNA reads TGTGCCAGCAGCCAGACAGCCGGACCGGGGACCCAGTACTTC. It specifies CASSQTAGPGTQYF.

This clone appeared a single time. The chain links TRBV28 to TRBJ2-3; TRBD1 is a possible D gene (5 bases). Germline CDR1 reads MDHEN; CDR2 reads SYDVKM. The V gene lost 7 bases and the J gene lost 2 bases, with 10 bases spanning the gap. The CDR3 length is 13 residues. The CDR3 bases are TGTGCCAGCAACAGGATAAACACAGATACGCAGTATTTT. Its protein is CASNRINTDTQYF.

The rearrangement links TRBV6-6 to TRBJ1-5, with TRBD1 as a possible D gene (6 bases). The V gene lost 0 bases and the J gene lost 6 bases, with 12 bases spanning the gap. There are 15 residues in the CDR3. Germline V lookup: CDR1 MNHNY, CDR2 SVGAGI (reference sequence). The CDR3 DNA follows: TGTGCCAGCAGTTACTCGACGACGACAGGTCAGCCCCAGCATTTT. It codes for CASSYSTTTGQPQHF.

This clone was observed a single time. The chain recombines TRBV11-2 with TRBJ2-5, with D perhaps matching TRBD2 (5 bases). The V end lost 0 bases, the J end lost 3 bases, and 11 bases lay between the germline ends. The germline V gene encodes CDR1 SGHAT and CDR2 FQNNGV. There are 15 residues in the CDR3. CDR3 in DNA: TGTGCCAGCAGCTTAGATGGGCGGACTGAAGAGACCCAGTACTTC. Residues: CASSLDGRTEETQYF.

V usage is TRBV4-1 and J usage is TRBJ1-5; 8 bases align to TRBD1. The CDR3 is 18 residues long. V gave up 4 bases and J gave up 3 bases; unmatched junction bases: 14. From germline, CDR1 is MGHRA and CDR2 YSYEKL. CDR3 nucleotide sequence: TGCGCCAGCAGCCCGGGGACAGGCGATAAAGGGTACAATCAGCCCCAGCATTTT. Translation gives CASSPGTGDKGYNQPQHF.

The chain carries TRBV29-1 and TRBJ2-3; 8 bases are shared with TRBD1. Germline V gives CDR1 SQVTM, CDR2 ANQGSEA. V was pared by 5 bases and J by 1 base, with 2 bases of the junction left unmatched. The CDR3 runs 13 residues. CDR3 sequence reads: CSVPGQGTDTQYF. Written as DNA, the CDR3 is TGCAGCGTTCCGGGACAGGGCACAGATACGCAGTATTTT.

The genes are TRBV27 and TRBJ1-1, with 12 positions matching TRBD1. V gave up 6 bases and J gave up 4 bases; unmatched junction bases: 9. Looked up from germline, CDR1 is MNHEY and CDR2 is SMNVEV (reference sequence). The CDR3 is 16 residues long. DNA for the CDR3: TGTGCCAGCAGCCAACCTCCGGGACAGGGGGCCACTGAAGCTTTCTTT. Translating gives CASSQPPGQGATEAFF.

This chain uses TRBV11-2 with TRBJ1-6; 8 bases are a match to TRBD1. The V gene end was trimmed by 2 bases and the J gene end by 5 bases; junction bases not matched to a gene: 5. CDR1 is SGHAT, CDR2 FQNNGV, per germline. The CDR3 runs 16 residues. DNA for the CDR3: TGTGCCAGCAGCTTATTAGGACAGGGAGATAATTCACCCCTCCACTTT. Its translation: CASSLLGQGDNSPLHF.

This chain links TRBV7-2 with TRBJ2-1, with TRBD2 matching over 9 bases. Germline-derived CDR1 and CDR2 are SGHTA and FQGNSA. This CDR3 spans 15 amino acids. The trim removed 1 base at V and 8 bases at J, leaving 6 bases unmatched. The chain's CDR3 is CASSLGTLAGYEQFF. DNA for the CDR3: TGTGCCAGCAGCTTAGGGACCCTAGCGGGGTATGAGCAGTTCTTC.

This chain connects TRBV7-9 to TRBJ2-2, with D perhaps matching TRBD1 (6 bases). V shed 0 bases and J shed 0 bases, with 14 bases lying between them. The CDR3 has 18 residues. Germline CDR1 and CDR2: SEHNR and FQNEAQ (reference sequence). The CDR3, as DNA: TGTGCCAGCAGCTTAGCAGCACAGGGACCCGCGAACACCGGGGAGCTGTTTTTT. This codes for CASSLAAQGPANTGELFF.

This clone was seen only a few times. V gene TRBV7-2 combines with J gene TRBJ2-5; 9 positions match TRBD1. This CDR3 region has 15 residues. Germline lookup yields CDR1 SGHTA and CDR2 FQGNSA. With V trimmed by 1 base and J by 4 bases, 4 bases remained unmatched. CDR3 sequence: CASSLGNRGRETQYF. The CDR3 DNA is TGTGCCAGCAGCTTAGGGAACAGGGGGCGAGAGACCCAGTACTTC.

The chain uses TRBV19 and TRBJ2-7, with 8 bases fitting TRBD1. CDR1 LNHDA and CDR2 SQIVND come from the germline V gene (reference sequence). Losses at the gene ends were 1 base for V and 3 bases for J; bases not matched to a gene: 5. This CDR3 region has 15 residues. CDR3 sequence reads: CASSIGTGSNYEQYF. As DNA, the CDR3 is TGTGCCAGTAGTATAGGGACAGGGAGTAACTACGAGCAGTACTTC. Complete variable domain (other parts from reference TRBV19 and TRBJ2-7): DGGITQSPKYLFRKEGQNVTLSCEQNLNHDAMYWYRQDPGQGLRLIYYSQIVNDFQKGDIAEGYSVSREKKESFPLTVTSAQKNPTAFYLCASSIGTGSNYEQYFGPGTRLTVT.

The chain links TRBV3-1 (or the pseudogene TRBV3-2) to TRBJ1-2; weak D call: TRBD1 (5 bases). Looked up from germline, CDR1 is LGHDT and CDR2 is YNNKEL (reference sequence). V lost 4 bases and J 5 bases, leaving 14 bases between the germline ends. CDR3 length equals 14 residues. This CDR3 is CASSPPDRIYGYTF. CDR3 DNA: TGTGCCAGCAGCCCGCCCGACAGAATATATGGCTACACCTTC.

The chain employs TRBV28 and TRBJ2-7; 9 bases line up with TRBD2. The length of the CDR3 is 14 residues. Trimming cost V 3 bases and J 7 bases; bases outside gene matches: 7. CDR1 MDHEN and CDR2 SYDVKM come from the germline V gene. CDR3 in amino acids: CASSLFSGSREQYF. The CDR3, as DNA: TGTGCCAGCAGTTTGTTTAGCGGGAGTCGGGAGCAGTACTTC.

This clone was seen only once. The chain couples TRBV6-5 to TRBJ2-5; 10 nucleotides match TRBD1. Germline V gene data show CDR1 as MNHEY and CDR2 as SVGAGI. V shed 0 bases, J shed 3 bases, and the junction held 1 base outside the gene matches. This CDR3 has 15 amino acids. CDR3 amino acids: CASSYSGQGKETQYF. As DNA, the CDR3 is TGTGCCAGCAGTTACTCGGGACAGGGGAAAGAGACCCAGTACTTC.

This clone was picked up a small number of times. This chain connects TRBV30 to TRBJ2-1; D gene unclear. Per germline, CDR1 GTSNPN and CDR2 SVGIG (reference sequence). V lost 3 bases to trimming and J lost 2 bases, with 5 bases between them. The CDR3 totals 12 residues. CDR3 nucleotides: TGTGCCTGGAGAGAGGCCTACAATGAGCAGTTCTTC. As protein: CAWREAYNEQFF.

This chain uses TRBV18 with TRBJ1-6; D is uncertain. Germline values: CDR1 KGHSH, CDR2 LQKENI. Trimming stripped 3 bases from V and 11 bases from J, with 14 bases between. This CDR3 is 14 amino acids long. The CDR3 nucleotides read TGTGCCAGCTCACCTAAACGGGAAAGGGCACCCCTCCACTTT. It codes for CASSPKRERAPLHF.

The rearrangement links TRBV27 to TRBJ2-1; 7 bases line up with TRBD1. V trimming: 4 bases; J trimming: 4 bases; junction bases outside the gene matches: 7. CDR3 length: 15 amino acids. CDR1 is MNHEY and CDR2 is SMNVEV in the germline V gene (reference sequence). The CDR3 protein is CASSSPGQTYNEQFF. CDR3 nucleotide sequence: TGTGCCAGCAGTTCCCCGGGACAGACTTACAATGAGCAGTTCTTC.

This chain links TRBV21-1 with TRBJ1-2; TRBD1, the table's D call, was not compared with the DNA. TRBV21-1 is a pseudogene segment. The CDR3 has 13 residues. This CDR3 is CASSKGQVGGYTF. CDR3 in DNA: TGTGCCAGCAGCAAAGGGCAGGTCGGTGGCTACACCTTC.

The CDR3 DNA is TGTGCCAGCAGCCCCTACCGCAGGGGGGCCCCCCGTTCTGGGGCCAACGTCCTGACTTTC. Protein product: CASSPYRRGAPRSGANVLTF. V and J are TRBV7-3 and TRBJ2-6, with D possibly being TRBD1 (7 bases). The CDR3 sequence is 20 residues long. The V gene's germline CDR1 is SGHTA and CDR2 FQGTGA. V was shortened by 5 bases and J by 1 base, with 24 bases between the two germline ends.

The rearrangement uses TRBV5-1 and TRBJ2-5; 8 bases match TRBD2. The CDR3 length is 16 residues. Losses at the gene ends were 3 bases for V and 1 base for J; bases not matched to a gene: 8. The germline CDR1 and CDR2 sequences are SGHRS and YFSETQ. The CDR3 loop is CASSYYSAGGQETQYF. In DNA form, the CDR3 reads TGCGCCAGCAGCTACTATTCGGCGGGGGGCCAAGAGACCCAGTACTTC. The variable domain in full, completed from reference TRBV5-1 and TRBJ2-5, reads KAGVTQTPRYLIKTRGQQVTLSCSPISGHRSVSWYQQTPGQGLQFLFEYFSETQRNKGNFPGRFSGRQFSNSRSEMNVSTLELGDSALYLCASSYYSAGGQETQYFGPGTRLLVL.